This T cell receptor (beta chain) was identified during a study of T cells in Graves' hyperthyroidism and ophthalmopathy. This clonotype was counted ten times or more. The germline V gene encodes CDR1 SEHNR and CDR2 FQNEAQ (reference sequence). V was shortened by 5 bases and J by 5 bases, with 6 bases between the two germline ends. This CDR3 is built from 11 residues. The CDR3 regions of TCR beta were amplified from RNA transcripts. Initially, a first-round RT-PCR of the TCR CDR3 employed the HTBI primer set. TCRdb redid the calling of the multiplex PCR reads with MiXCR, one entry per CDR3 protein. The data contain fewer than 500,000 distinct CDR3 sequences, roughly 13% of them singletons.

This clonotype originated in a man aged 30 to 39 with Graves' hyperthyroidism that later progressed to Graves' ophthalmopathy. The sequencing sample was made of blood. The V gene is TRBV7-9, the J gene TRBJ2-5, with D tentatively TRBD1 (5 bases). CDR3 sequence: CASSKGETQYF. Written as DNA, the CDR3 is TGTGCCAGCAGCAAGGGGGAGACCCAGTACTTC.